This TCR beta chain stems from a study of immune cell composition in non-small cell lung cancer. Findings of the study overall: Tumour-associated clones >0.5% occurred in under 40% of adenocarcinomas, about four fifths of squamous.

The CDR3 is 15 residues long. From germline, CDR1 is ENHRY and CDR2 SYGVKD. Trimming left V 2 bases short and J 8 bases short, with 18 bases between. A word on this clone: What it binds is not known.

Assay: immunoSEQ multiplex PCR; the TCRdb copy retains only in-frame clones and omits some. The data show under 6,000 clones, around nine tenths seen once. Normal lung was taken at the farthest possible site, at least 3 cm from tumour. The sequence was collected from a human donor with non-small cell lung cancer. Some clones in this sample may be carry-over from other donors' samples. Sequences were obtained from non-adjacent lung tissue. This sequence joins TRBV10-3 and TRBJ1-2; maybe TRBD1 (6 bases). Here the CDR3 DNA reads TGTGCCATCAGTGAGCACACTCAGGGGTTAGGAGGCTACACCTTC. It specifies CAISEHTQGLGGYTF.